The entry that follows covers one T cell receptor beta chain sequence. It was during active infection that Seattle patients were enrolled and then longitudinally followed. This sample is part of a study of blood T cell repertoires in COVID-19. Study-wide background: Donors in the United States, Italy and Spain gave samples during acute or convalescent COVID-19. T cells, B-cell-depleted T cells, or PBMCs provided the cDNA or gDNA that served as material.

The CDR3 has 14 amino acids. Per the germline V gene, CDR1 is KGHSH and CDR2 is LQKENI. Trimming stripped 3 bases from V and 7 bases from J, with 15 bases between. Profiled with immunoSEQ multiplex PCR; TCRdb holds only in-frame clones, not every one. The profile shows about 350,000 clones, approximately 90% of them singletons. The V and J genes are TRBV18 and TRBJ1-1; D is ambiguous. The receptor comes from a man in his thirties or forties with COVID-19, enrolled during active disease. The sequenced sample consisted of peripheral blood. CDR3 nucleotide sequence: TGTGCCAGCTCACCCCAACCCGCGGGAATTGAAGCTTTCTTT. Amino acid sequence: CASSPQPAGIEAFF.